This TCR beta chain was profiled in a study of CD8+ T cells in alopecia areata (dated by TCRdb to the late 2010s). In terms of the full investigation: Treated patients were enrolled in an open-label pilot trial of oral tofacitinib at 5 to 10 mg twice daily for moderate-to-severe alopecia areata. Patients stayed on tofacitinib for 6 to 18 months and then had 6 months of follow-up off drug so that delayed response and recurrence could be assessed. For the treated patients, the SALT score, which quantifies what percentage of scalp surface area is affected, served as the measure of disease severity. In both human patients and the C3H/HeJ mouse model, the study applied high-throughput TCRbeta sequencing to look at T cell clonal expansion in alopecia areata. On the human side, TCRbeta sequencing was run on scalp tissue and on sorted CD4+ and CD8+ peripheral blood T cells from healthy controls and from alopecia areata patients with either patchy or totalis/universalis disease. Biopsies were taken from tofacitinib-treated patients at baseline and at 4 and 24 weeks of treatment, and a later scalp biopsy was taken in several of the tofacitinib-treated patients. Scalp clonality was compared among normal scalp (n=4), patchy alopecia areata scalp (n=8), and alopecia totalis/universalis scalp (n=8). RNA came from the PAXgene miRNA kit for fixed scalp, the miRNeasy kit for PBMCs, and the RNeasy kit for mouse skin. TCRbeta CDR3 regions were amplified by immunoSEQ multiplex PCR with 35 Vbeta forward and 13 Jbeta reverse primers.

Library construction relied on the immunoSEQ multiplex PCR assay. RNA was extracted from all samples and reverse transcribed into cDNA as template for TCR sequencing. First-strand cDNA was synthesized using SuperScript III with a 2:1 mix of oligo-dT and random hexamers. A synthetic immune receptor repertoire was used to gauge amplification bias, and whatever bias remained was removed computationally. Per the authors' processing: Raw reads were preprocessed to remove errors, and CDR3 was defined by IMGT conventions from the conserved cysteine to phenylalanine. Clonality was calculated as 1 minus Shannon entropy normalized by log2 of the number of productive unique TCRs. CD4 or CD8 identity of scalp clones was inferred by cross-referencing scalp TCRbeta sequences with sorted blood CD4 and CD8 repertoires. TCRdb's version of the immuneACCESS table is confined to in-frame rearrangements and falls short of the full clone set. An unresolved V gene accounts for under half of the shortfall where checked; the remainder is of unknown origin. V and J calls and clone size are given by that table; D and trimming were obtained from the DNA. This sample is represented by over 95,000 clones; less than 70% of them were singletons. Under 3.5% of the sample belongs to the ten largest clones.

The time point tag for this specimen amounts to: less than 25 weeks on oral tofacitinib. The sample's treatment or condition label, decoded: oral pan-JAK inhibitor, 5-10 mg twice daily. Lesional scalp punch biopsies and peripheral blood were obtained from alopecia areata patients. PBMCs were isolated by density centrifugation and stained for CD3, CD4 and CD8, after which CD4+ and CD8+ T cells were sorted on a FACSAria. What the research found in general, with its limitations: The treated cohort was small, with a single nonresponder, so links between baseline CD8+ expansion and response need larger studies. Scalp clonality and the number of expanded CD8+ clones among the top 100 scalp clones were significantly decreased by tofacitinib. Compared with normal scalp, lesional scalp, particularly in alopecia totalis/universalis, had higher clonality and more expanded CD8+ clones, which suggests antigenic drive. Scalp TCR repertoire analysis is complicated because resident alphabeta T cells in normal human skin are also sequenced, whereas mouse skin is dominated by gammadelta T cells. Many expanded lesional clones persisted in scalp and blood during tofacitinib treatment, which may partly explain relapse after stopping treatment. Shared TCR sequences between patients were less evident than in mice, which may be partly attributable to HLA diversity in the patient population.

Sequences SQVTM (CDR1) and ANQGSEA (CDR2) are obtained from the germline V gene. The CDR3 covers 14 residues, taking in both the cysteine and the phenylalanine. The kept DNA is CDR3 alone, 42 bases in frame from the first base. Trimming at the junction amounts to 0 bases on V and 4 bases on J, and the germline ends lie 12 bases apart. Comments on this clone: Its antigen is unknown. Base qualities were left out, and no much larger clone turns up one base away.

The sample consisted of CD4+ T cells sorted from blood, taken at week 24, from a patient treated with tofacitinib. The rearrangement joined TRBV29-1 to TRBJ2-5, and perhaps TRBD2 as D gene, on 6 matching bases. This clonotype was sampled from a human donor with alopecia areata. The CDR3: CSVEDWTTGETQYF. The DNA sequence reads TGCAGCGTTGAAGATTGGACTACCGGAGAGACCCAGTACTTC.